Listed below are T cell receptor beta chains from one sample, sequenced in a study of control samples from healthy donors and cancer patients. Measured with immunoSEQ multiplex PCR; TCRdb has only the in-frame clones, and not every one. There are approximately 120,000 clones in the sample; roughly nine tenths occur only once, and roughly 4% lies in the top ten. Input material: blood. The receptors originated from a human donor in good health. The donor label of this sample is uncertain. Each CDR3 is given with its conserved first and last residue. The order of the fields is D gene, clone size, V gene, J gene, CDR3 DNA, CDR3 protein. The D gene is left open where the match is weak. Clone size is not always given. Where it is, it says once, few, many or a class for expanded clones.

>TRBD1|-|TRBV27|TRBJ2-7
TGTGCCAGCAGTTTATCCCTGGGACAGGGCGTAGGAGAGCAGTACTTC
CASSLSLGQGVGEQYF
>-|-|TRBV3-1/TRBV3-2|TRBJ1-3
TGTGCCAGCAGCCAAGCAGGGATGAGCTCTGGAAACACCATATATTTT
CASSQAGMSSGNTIYF
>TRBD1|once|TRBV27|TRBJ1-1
TGTGCCAGCAGCCGTGGACAGGGGATCAACACTGAAGCTTTCTTT
CASSRGQGINTEAFF
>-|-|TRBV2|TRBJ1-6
TGTGCCAGCATCTCAGTGCGGGGGTTGCGTTCACCCCTCCACTTT
CASISVRGLRSPLHF
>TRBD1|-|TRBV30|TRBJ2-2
TGTGCCTGGGCTGGGACAGACAGCACCGGGGAGCTGTTTTTT
CAWAGTDSTGELFF
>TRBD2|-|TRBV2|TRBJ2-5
TGTGCCAGCAGTCGGGGGGTCGAGACCCAGTACTTC
CASSRGVETQYF
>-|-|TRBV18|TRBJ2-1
TGTGCCAGCTCAACTCTAGGACATGAGCAGTTCTTC
CASSTLGHEQFF
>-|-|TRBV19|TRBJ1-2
TGTGCCAGTAGTCAATTAAACTATGGCTACACCTTC
CASSQLNYGYTF
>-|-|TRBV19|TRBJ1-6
TGTGCCAGTAGTATCGTTCCGTACGCGGGCAGTAAATCACCCCTCCACTTT
CASSIVPYAGSKSPLHF
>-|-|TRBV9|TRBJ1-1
TGTGCCAGCAGCGTAGGTGTGAGGACAGACACTGAAGCTTTCTTT
CASSVGVRTDTEAFF
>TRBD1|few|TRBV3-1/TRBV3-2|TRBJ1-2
TGTGCCAGCAGCCAGGGTACAGGGGGCGTGATTGATGGCTACACCTTC
CASSQGTGGVIDGYTF
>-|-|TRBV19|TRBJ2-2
TGTGCCAGTACCCCCGGGACTCACTTAACCGGGGAGCTGTTTTTT
CASTPGTHLTGELFF
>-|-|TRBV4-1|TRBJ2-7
TGCGCCAGCAGCCGGACTGAGGGGGTTTACTCCTACGAGCAGTACTTC
CASSRTEGVYSYEQYF
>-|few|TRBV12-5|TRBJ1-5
TGTGCTAGTGGTTTGGTACAAATGCATCAGCCCCAGCATTTT
CASGLVQMHQPQHF